The 10 T cell receptor beta chains in this list originate from one sample, sequenced in a study of response to subunit inactivated influenza vaccine. TCRdb independently ran MiXCR on the RT-PCR reads; one entry per CDR3 protein. This table holds hundreds of thousands of distinct CDR3 sequences, about 15% found once. The material sequenced was PBMCs from blood, taken 11 to 12 days after vaccination. The origin of the receptors is a man aged 50 or older who received an inactivated influenza vaccine.

As DNA, the CDR3 is TGTGCCAGCAGCAATGAAGGGGCACCGGCTAGGGTGGAACTGTTTTTT. Translating gives CASSNEGAPARVELFF. The chain joins TRBV7-9 to TRBJ1-4, with D perhaps matching TRBD1 (5 bases). This CDR3 is 16 amino acids long. V lost 5 bases, J lost 12 bases, and 25 bases lay in between. Looked up from germline, CDR1 is SEHNR and CDR2 is FQNEAQ (reference sequence).

This chain connects TRBV5-1 to TRBJ2-7; D may be TRBD1 or TRBD2 (6 bases each). V was shortened by 4 bases and J by 5 bases, with 19 bases between the two germline ends. Germline V gene lookup returns CDR1 SGHRS and CDR2 YFSETQ. The CDR3 is made up of 15 amino acids. The CDR3 spells CASSPYRGQIDEQYF. CDR3 nucleotide sequence: TGCGCCAGCAGCCCCTACCGGGGGCAGATTGACGAGCAGTACTTC.

The chain links TRBV20-1 to TRBJ2-1; TRBD2 is a possible D gene (6 bases). V was clipped by 2 bases and J by 0 bases, with 11 bases between them. The V gene's germline CDR1 is DFQATT and CDR2 SNEGSKA (reference sequence). There are 15 residues in the CDR3. The chain's CDR3 is CSARRRGRSYNEQFF. DNA of the CDR3: TGCAGTGCTAGAAGGAGGGGACGCTCCTACAATGAGCAGTTCTTC.

This chain joins TRBV5-1 and TRBJ2-3; possible D gene TRBD2, 6 bases. CDR3 length equals 14 residues. Trimming removed 2 bases at V and 11 bases at J, with 18 bases between. The germline V gene encodes CDR1 SGHRS and CDR2 YFSETQ. DNA for the CDR3: TGCGCCAGCAGCTTTCAAGCGGGTCCGCAGGGGCAGTATTTT. Translation: CASSFQAGPQGQYF. The whole variable domain, remainder taken from reference TRBV5-1 and TRBJ2-3, is KAGVTQTPRYLIKTRGQQVTLSCSPISGHRSVSWYQQTPGQGLQFLFEYFSETQRNKGNFPGRFSGRQFSNSRSEMNVSTLELGDSALYLCASSFQAGPQGQYFGPGTRLTVL.

This clonotype was detected a few times. The genes are TRBV7-2 and TRBJ1-4; a weak D match, TRBD1 (6 bases). Germline CDR1 reads SGHTA; CDR2 reads FQGNSA. V was shortened by 5 bases and J by 3 bases, with 13 bases between the two germline ends. The CDR3 is 15 amino acids. The CDR3 loop is CASSENRVSNEKLFF. The CDR3 nucleotides are TGTGCCAGCAGCGAAAACAGGGTTTCTAATGAAAAACTGTTTTTT.

This clonotype has more than one count but fewer than ten. The chain joins TRBV19 to TRBJ2-2, with D unresolved. V dropped 3 bases and J dropped 0 bases, with 8 bases sitting between them. The CDR3 is 15 amino acids. The germline V gene encodes CDR1 LNHDA and CDR2 SQIVND (reference sequence). The CDR3 nucleotides are TGTGCCAGTAGTATCTCCTCCGCGAACACCGGGGAGCTGTTTTTT. Residues: CASSISSANTGELFF.

The chain joins TRBV6-5 to TRBJ2-6, with a possible D match to TRBD2 (5 bases). Germline assignment: CDR1 MNHEY and CDR2 SVGAGI. This CDR3 contains 19 residues. With 0 bases removed from V and 0 bases from J, the gap between germline ends came to 15 bases. Written as DNA, the CDR3 is TGTGCCAGCAGTTACTCGGTTAACGGACTTCACTCTGGGGCCAACGTCCTGACTTTC. It is translated as CASSYSVNGLHSGANVLTF.

This clonotype was seen only a few times. The chain uses TRBV6-1 and TRBJ2-7; TRBD2 matches 11 bases. The ends lost 7 bases at V and 2 bases at J; junction bases unmatched: 4. The length of the CDR3 is 14 residues. Germline CDR1 is MNHNS and CDR2 is SASEGT. CDR3 nucleotides: TGTGCCAGCACCTGGACTAGCGGGCCCTACGAGCAGTACTTC. As protein: CASTWTSGPYEQYF.

There are many counts of this clonotype. This chain connects TRBV4-3 to TRBJ2-3, with a tentative D call TRBD1 (6 bases). CDR1 and CDR2 (germline): LGHNA, YSLEER. The CDR3 covers 17 residues. V was cut by 0 bases and J by 6 bases, with 19 bases left in between. The DNA for the CDR3 is TGCGCCAGCAGCCAAGAATACCCGGGACACCAAACGGATACGCAGTATTTT. Translated, it gives CASSQEYPGHQTDTQYF.

This sequence joins TRBV20-1 and TRBJ2-1; the match to TRBD2 covers 8 bases. Germline V gene lookup returns CDR1 DFQATT and CDR2 SNEGSKA (reference sequence). With V trimmed by 5 bases and J by 2 bases, 5 bases remained unmatched. This CDR3 region has 14 residues. Here the CDR3 reads CSAPRTSTYNEQFF. CDR3 DNA: TGCAGTGCTCCCCGGACTAGCACCTACAATGAGCAGTTCTTC.